A single sample is the source of the 17 T cell receptor beta chains below, sequenced in a study of shared clonotypes between healthy human individuals. The protocol was immunoSEQ multiplex PCR, while the TCRdb copy is restricted to in-frame clones and leaves out a portion. The repertoire holds roughly 2.5 million clones, with more than 90% as singletons. The source material was naive CD4+ T cells sorted from blood. Noted subset: CD45RA+ positively selected. The receptors come from a man aged 18 to 30 in good health.

CDR3: CASSVQGTAAYEQYF. The CDR3 DNA follows: TGTGCCAGCAGCGTACAAGGGACGGCGGCCTACGAGCAGTACTTC. The chain links TRBV9 to TRBJ2-7, with D tentatively TRBD1 or TRBD2 (5 bases each). Germline CDR1 and CDR2: SGDLS and YYNGEE. Trimming took 1 base from V and 2 from J, leaving 13 bases between them. The CDR3 is made up of 15 amino acids. Complete variable domain (other parts from reference TRBV9 and TRBJ2-7): DSGVTQTPKHLITATGQRVTLRCSPRSGDLSVYWYQQSLDQGLQFLIQYYNGEERAKGNILERFSAQQFPDLHSELNLSSLELGDSALYFCASSVQGTAAYEQYFGPGTRLTVT.

About this clone itself: Sequence at one end of the junction differs from germline and may be a read error. The DNA for the CDR3 is TGTGCCAGCAGCTTGGTGCGGTTACCCTACAAGCAGTACTTC. It is translated as CASSLVRLPYKQYF. This sequence joins TRBV5-6 and TRBJ2-7; D not resolved. The CDR3 length is 14 residues. Germline loops: CDR1 SGHDT, CDR2 YYEEEE.

This clone was detected once. V is TRBV11-2 and J is TRBJ1-2; no definite D call. V was clipped by 5 bases and J by 8 bases, with 12 bases between them. Germline lookup yields CDR1 SGHAT and CDR2 FQNNGV. The CDR3 is 12 residues long. The DNA of the CDR3 is TGTGCCAGCAGCCCCGCGCGGAGAGGCTACACCTTC. It yields the protein CASSPARRGYTF.

V gene TRBV9 combines with J gene TRBJ2-1, with a possible D match to TRBD1 (6 bases). Germline V gene data show CDR1 as SGDLS and CDR2 as YYNGEE. V lost 0 bases to trimming and J lost 7 bases, with 17 bases between them. The CDR3 is 16 amino acids. DNA for the CDR3: TGTGCCAGCAGCGTAGAGGGCCAGAGGGGGTTGAATGAGCAGTTCTTC. Amino acids: CASSVEGQRGLNEQFF.

V usage is TRBV6-5 and J usage is TRBJ2-5; TRBD2 might be the D (6 bases). The V end was cut by 2 bases, the J end by 7 bases, with 17 bases between. Germline loops: CDR1 MNHEY, CDR2 SVGAGI. The CDR3 has 15 amino acids. In DNA form, the CDR3 reads TGTGCCAGCAGTTACCTAACGGGACTCCCGGGGACCCAGTACTTC. Translating gives CASSYLTGLPGTQYF.

The chain uses TRBV10-3 and TRBJ1-1; 7 bases align to TRBD1. The CDR3 totals 13 residues. Germline values: CDR1 ENHRY, CDR2 SYGVKD. V trimming: 10 bases; J trimming: 3 bases; junction bases outside the gene matches: 8. CDR3 nucleotides: TGTGCCACCAGGGACAGCGGGGACACTGAAGCTTTCTTT. This gives the protein CATRDSGDTEAFF.

This clone was observed a single time. Germline and junction disagree at one end, which may indicate a read error. V is TRBV4-2 and J is TRBJ2-1; 7 nucleotides line up with TRBD2. The CDR3 is 14 amino acids. Germline V gives CDR1 LGHNA, CDR2 YNFKEQ. CDR3 sequence (DNA): TGTACCAGCAGCCAAGATAGGGCTAGCGGATTCGAGTTCTTC. It specifies CTSSQDRASGFEFF.

This clone appeared a single time. The rearrangement uses TRBV11-3 and TRBJ2-1, with 10 nucleotides matching TRBD2. V was clipped by 5 bases and J by 9 bases; unmatched bases: 16. CDR1 is SGHNT and CDR2 is YENEEA in the germline V gene. The CDR3 totals 17 residues. The CDR3, as DNA: TGTGCCAGCAGCGGCAGACAGGGGTTTAGCGGGAGGATTGAGCAGTTCTTC. As protein: CASSGRQGFSGRIEQFF. The whole variable domain, remainder taken from reference TRBV11-3 and TRBJ2-1, is EAGVVQSPRYKIIEKKQPVAFWCNPISGHNTLYWYLQNLGQGPELLIRYENEEAVDDSQLPKDRFSAERLKGVDSTLKIQPAELGDSAVYLCASSGRQGFSGRIEQFFGPGTRLTVL.

The rearrangement uses TRBV7-2 and TRBJ2-3; 7 bases align to TRBD2. V lost 2 bases and J lost 7; bases outside the gene matches: 12. This CDR3 contains 16 residues. Germline V lookup: CDR1 SGHTA, CDR2 FQGNSA. The CDR3, as DNA: TGTGCCAGCAGCTTAAAGGGAGGGGTGGGCCAAAATACGCAGTATTTT. Translating gives CASSLKGGVGQNTQYF.

The chain combines TRBV10-1 with TRBJ1-1; D remains ambiguous. Trimming cost V 8 bases and J 1 base, with 17 bases left between them. CDR3 length: 15 residues. CDR1 WNHNN and CDR2 SYGVQD come from the germline V gene (reference sequence). Here the CDR3 reads CASRSSLSPNTEAFF. Here the CDR3 DNA reads TGCGCCAGCCGGTCCAGTCTATCTCCGAACACTGAAGCTTTCTTT.

This sequence joins TRBV5-1 and TRBJ1-1, with D possibly being TRBD1 (6 bases). The germline V and J ends were trimmed by 4 bases and 5 bases, with 12 bases remaining between them. The V gene's germline CDR1 is SGHRS and CDR2 YFSETQ. The length of the CDR3 is 13 residues. In nucleotides, the CDR3 is TGCGCCAGCAGCGTGCAGGGGTTAACTGAAGCTTTCTTT. Protein product: CASSVQGLTEAFF. The full variable domain, with the rest looked up from reference TRBV5-1 and TRBJ1-1, is KAGVTQTPRYLIKTRGQQVTLSCSPISGHRSVSWYQQTPGQGLQFLFEYFSETQRNKGNFPGRFSGRQFSNSRSEMNVSTLELGDSALYLCASSVQGLTEAFFGQGTRLTVV.

This sequence joins TRBV18 and TRBJ1-2; 8 positions match TRBD1. The CDR3 runs to 15 residues. Trimming cost V 3 bases and J 4 bases; bases outside gene matches: 7. CDR1 is KGHSH and CDR2 is LQKENI in the germline V gene. The DNA for the CDR3 is TGTGCCAGCTCACCGGGCACAGGGGGAGGCTATGGCTACACCTTC. Translating it yields CASSPGTGGGYGYTF.

This rearrangement joins TRBV9 to TRBJ2-3; 9 bases agree with TRBD2. J was trimmed by 2 bases and V by 0 bases; bases with no gene match: 4. The CDR3 loop spans 16 amino acids. The germline CDR1 and CDR2 sequences are SGDLS and YYNGEE. CDR3 residues: CASSVAGTSPTDTQYF. CDR3 coding DNA: TGTGCCAGCAGCGTAGCCGGGACTAGCCCCACAGATACGCAGTATTTT.

The genes are TRBV6-6 and TRBJ2-5; 13 positions match TRBD2. Germline loops: CDR1 MNHNY, CDR2 SVGAGI (reference sequence). The CDR3 consists of 14 residues. V lost 5 bases and J lost 10; bases outside the gene matches: 7. The CDR3 nucleotides read TGTGCCAGCAGTGGAGCCGGGACTAGCGGGGTCCAGTACTTC. Protein product: CASSGAGTSGVQYF.

The CDR3 spells CAISLADAYEQYF. For the CDR3, the DNA is TGTGCCATCAGCTTAGCGGACGCATACGAGCAGTACTTC. The rearrangement joins TRBV10-3 to TRBJ2-7; maybe TRBD2 (6 bases). V was trimmed by 6 bases and J by 4 bases, leaving 13 bases between them. Germline V gives CDR1 ENHRY, CDR2 SYGVKD. CDR3 length equals 13 residues.

Concerning this clone itself: The same CDR3 can be traced to other DNA sequences in this sample. J is TRBJ1-1 and V is TRBV5-8, with D possibly being TRBD1 (5 bases). CDR1 and CDR2 from the germline V gene are SGHTS and YDEGEE. The CDR3 covers 15 residues. V lost 0 bases to trimming and J lost 0 bases, with 9 bases between them. The CDR3 region has the DNA TGTGCCAGCAGCTTGGGTGGGGGACTGAACACTGAAGCTTTCTTT. It is translated as CASSLGGGLNTEAFF.

The rearrangement uses TRBV6-6 and TRBJ1-5; TRBD1 might be the D (5 bases). CDR3 size: 13 residues. The germline gives CDR1 MNHNY, CDR2 SVGAGI (reference sequence). Trimming removed 6 bases from V and 3 bases from J, with 9 bases in between. CDR3 bases: TGTGCCAGCAGAGACAGTTTCAATCAGCCCCAGCATTTT. Translating gives CASRDSFNQPQHF.